This TCR beta chain was identified in a study of T-cell reconstitution after alpha-beta-depleted transplantation in children. Molecular barcoding with unique molecular identifiers was used for the TCRbeta library. TCRdb itself ran the PCR reads through MiXCR, one entry per CDR3 protein. There are around 600,000 distinct CDR3 sequences in the sample; 16% occur only once, and over 0.95% lies in the top ten. This clonotype was detected only a few times. Trimming pared 5 bases from V and 5 bases from J, leaving 18 bases between. Germline V gene data show CDR1 as SGHTA and CDR2 as FQGNSA. The CDR3 is made up of 16 amino acids.

This material consisted of PBMCs from the stem cell graft donor, taken from the stem cell graft. This sequence was found in a human donor who donated a stem cell graft to a child with acute myeloid leukemia. The chain is built from TRBV7-2 and TRBJ2-2, with a weak D call TRBD1 (6 bases). The CDR3: CASSPWGQVPTGELFF. The DNA of the CDR3 is TGTGCCAGCAGCCCGTGGGGACAAGTACCTACCGGGGAGCTGTTTTTT. Full variable domain (remainder filled in from reference TRBV7-2 and TRBJ2-2): GAGVSQSPSNKVTEKGKDVELRCDPISGHTALYWYRQSLGQGLEFLIYFQGNSAPDKSGLPSDRFSAERTGGSVSTLTIQRTQQEDSAVYLCASSPWGQVPTGELFFGEGSRLTVL.